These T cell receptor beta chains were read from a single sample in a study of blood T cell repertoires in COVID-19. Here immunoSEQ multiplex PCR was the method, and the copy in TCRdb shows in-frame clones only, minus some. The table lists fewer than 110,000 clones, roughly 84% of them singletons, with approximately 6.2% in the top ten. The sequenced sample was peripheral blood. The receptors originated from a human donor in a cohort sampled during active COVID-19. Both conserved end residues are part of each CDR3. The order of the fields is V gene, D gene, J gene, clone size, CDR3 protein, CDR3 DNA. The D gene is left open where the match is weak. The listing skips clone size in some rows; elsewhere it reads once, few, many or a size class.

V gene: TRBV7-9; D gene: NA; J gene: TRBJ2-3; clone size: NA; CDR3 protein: CASSLTGKSDTQYF; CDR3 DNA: TGTGCCAGCAGCTTAACAGGGAAGTCAGATACGCAGTATTTT
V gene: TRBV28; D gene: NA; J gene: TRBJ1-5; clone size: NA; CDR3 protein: CASSTGNQPQHF; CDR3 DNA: TGTGCCAGCTCAACAGGCAATCAGCCCCAGCATTTT
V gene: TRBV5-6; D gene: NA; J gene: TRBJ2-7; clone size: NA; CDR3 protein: CASTLAAPVYEQYF; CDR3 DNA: TGTGCCAGCACCCTGGCGGCCCCAGTCTACGAGCAGTACTTC
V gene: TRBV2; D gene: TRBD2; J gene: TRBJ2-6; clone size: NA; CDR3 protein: CASRAGLAGSNVLTF; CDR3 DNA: TGTGCCAGCAGGGCAGGACTAGCGGGGTCCAACGTCCTGACTTTC
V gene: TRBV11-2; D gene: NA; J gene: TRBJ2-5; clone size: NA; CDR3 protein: CASRGFGSGETQYF; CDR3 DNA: TGTGCCAGCAGGGGATTTGGGAGCGGGGAGACCCAGTACTTC
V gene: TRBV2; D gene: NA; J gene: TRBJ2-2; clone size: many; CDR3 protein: CASRSSVSVGGELFF; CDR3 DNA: TGTGCCAGCAGATCTAGCGTCTCGGTTGGCGGGGAGCTGTTTTTT
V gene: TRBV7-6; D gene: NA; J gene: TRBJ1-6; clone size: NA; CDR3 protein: CASSLAQTATSPLHF; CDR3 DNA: TGTGCCAGCAGCTTAGCGCAGACAGCCACTTCACCCCTCCACTTT
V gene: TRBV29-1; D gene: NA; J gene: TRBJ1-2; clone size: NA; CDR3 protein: CSVVRLNYGYTF; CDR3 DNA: TGCAGCGTTGTCAGGCTTAACTATGGCTACACCTTC
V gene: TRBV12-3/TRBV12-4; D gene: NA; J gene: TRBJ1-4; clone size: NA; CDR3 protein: CASKRSHNEKLFF; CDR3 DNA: TGTGCCAGCAAGCGGTCTCATAATGAAAAACTGTTTTTT
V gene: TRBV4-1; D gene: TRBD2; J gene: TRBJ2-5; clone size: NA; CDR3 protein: CASSQPASGIDETQYF; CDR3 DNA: TGCGCCAGCAGCCAACCGGCTAGCGGGATAGACGAGACCCAGTACTTC
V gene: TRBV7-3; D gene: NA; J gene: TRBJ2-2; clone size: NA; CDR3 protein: CASSFSLGTGELFF; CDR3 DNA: TGTGCCAGCAGCTTCTCCCTAGGCACCGGGGAGCTGTTTTTT
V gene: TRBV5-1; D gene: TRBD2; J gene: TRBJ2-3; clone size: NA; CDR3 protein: CASSLGLAGEADTQYF; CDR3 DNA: TGCGCCAGCAGCTTGGGGCTAGCGGGGGAAGCAGATACGCAGTATTTT
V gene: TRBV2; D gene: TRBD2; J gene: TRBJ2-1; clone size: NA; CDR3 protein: CASRALAGEYNEQFF; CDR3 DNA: TGTGCCAGCAGAGCACTAGCGGGGGAATACAATGAGCAGTTCTTC
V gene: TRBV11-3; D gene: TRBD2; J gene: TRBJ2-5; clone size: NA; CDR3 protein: CASSSRTSALGETQYF; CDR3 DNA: TGTGCCAGCAGCTCACGGACTAGCGCCTTAGGGGAGACCCAGTACTTC
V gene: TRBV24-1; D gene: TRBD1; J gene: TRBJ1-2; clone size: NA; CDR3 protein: CATSENPGQGGKDYGYTF; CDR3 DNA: TGTGCCACCAGTGAGAATCCGGGACAGGGAGGTAAGGACTATGGCTACACCTTC
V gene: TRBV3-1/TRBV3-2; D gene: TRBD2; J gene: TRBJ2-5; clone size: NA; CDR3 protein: CASSQGGREREGRETQYF; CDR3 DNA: TGTGCCAGCAGCCAAGGTGGCCGGGAGCGGGAGGGCCGTGAGACCCAGTACTTC
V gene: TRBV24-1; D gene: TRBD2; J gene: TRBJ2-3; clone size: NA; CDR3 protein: CATSDLKTSADTQYF; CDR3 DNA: TGTGCCACCAGTGATTTAAAGACTAGCGCAGATACGCAGTATTTT
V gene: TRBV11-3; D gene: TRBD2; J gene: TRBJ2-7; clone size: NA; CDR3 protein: CASTQVRGGEQYF; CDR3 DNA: TGTGCCAGCACCCAGGTGAGGGGAGGGGAGCAGTACTTC
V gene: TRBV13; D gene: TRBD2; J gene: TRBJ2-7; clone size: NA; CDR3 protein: CASSPRGTSGRYEQYF; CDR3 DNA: TGTGCCAGCAGCCCACGAGGGACTAGCGGAAGGTACGAGCAGTACTTC
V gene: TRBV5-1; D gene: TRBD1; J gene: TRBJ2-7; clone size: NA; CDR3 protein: CASSPSDRGKYEQYF; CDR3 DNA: TGCGCCAGCAGCCCTTCGGACAGGGGGAAGTACGAGCAGTACTTC
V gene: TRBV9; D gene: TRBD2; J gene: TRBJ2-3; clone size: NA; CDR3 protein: CASSASGSTDTQYF; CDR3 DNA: TGTGCCAGCAGCGCTAGCGGTAGCACAGATACGCAGTATTTT
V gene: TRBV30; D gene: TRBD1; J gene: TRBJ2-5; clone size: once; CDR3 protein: CAWSVGQQETQYF; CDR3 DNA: TGTGCCTGGAGTGTGGGACAGCAAGAGACCCAGTACTTC